This T cell receptor (beta chain) was documented in a study of blood T cells in healthy people across ages. The study's findings and limits: For the donors, CMV status was unknown and possibly confounded expanded clonotype changes.

This clonotype came up a few times. The antigen is unknown. CDR1 is SGHRS, CDR2 YFSETQ, per germline. CDR3 length: 15 residues. The germline V and J ends were trimmed by 0 bases and 1 base, with 10 bases remaining between them. A second roughly 6 to 11 cycle PCR used barcoded and J-beta primers. Every individual sample yielded 2.5 million or more paired-end reads (each containing CDR3). MiXCR, run by TCRdb on the 5' RACE reads, gives a single entry per CDR3 protein. This table holds hundreds of thousands of distinct CDR3 sequences, 24% found once. The sample was also reused in another study, on T cells of mothers and their children. That study reports: The data showed no persistent microchimeric T cell clones.

The rearrangement links TRBV5-1 to TRBJ2-5; D is unclear. This sequence originates from a boy aged 5-17 years in good health. Specimen: blood. The CDR3 loop is CASSLGHAVQETQYF. The CDR3 nucleotides are TGCGCCAGCAGCTTGGGTCATGCGGTCCAAGAGACCCAGTACTTC.